A single sample gave rise to the 25 T cell receptor beta chains below, sequenced in a study of shared clonotypes between healthy human individuals. Using immunoSEQ multiplex PCR, the repertoire was profiled, and TCRdb retains in-frame clones only, with some absent. The sample has more than 400,000 clones; 95% to 96% are singletons. The sequencing sample was made of naive CD4+ T cells sorted from blood. Subset: CD45RA+ positively selected. The source of these receptors is a woman in her 30s in good health.

J is TRBJ1-6 and V is TRBV9, with D perhaps matching TRBD1 (6 bases). The length of the CDR3 is 15 residues. The V and J ends lost 5 bases and 5 bases respectively, with 14 bases between them. The germline V gene encodes CDR1 SGDLS and CDR2 YYNGEE. The CDR3 reads CASSAGRGHNSPLHF. The CDR3 DNA sequence: TGTGCCAGCAGTGCCGGCAGGGGACATAATTCACCCCTCCACTTT.

The V gene is TRBV28, the J gene TRBJ1-1; unclear D gene. Trimming removed 2 bases from V and 6 bases from J, with 7 bases in between. Germline assignment: CDR1 MDHEN and CDR2 SYDVKM. The CDR3 covers 12 residues. In DNA form, the CDR3 reads TGTGCCAGCAGTTTAGCGGCAGCTGAAGCTTTCTTT. Protein sequence: CASSLAAAEAFF. The whole variable domain, remainder taken from reference TRBV28 and TRBJ1-1, is DVKVTQSSRYLVKRTGEKVFLECVQDMDHENMFWYRQDPGLGLRLIYFSYDVKMKEKGDIPEGYSVSREKKERFSLILESASTNQTSMYLCASSLAAAEAFFGQGTRLTVV.

This clone showed up just once. The J gene is TRBJ2-1, the V gene TRBV14, with no clear D. V was clipped by 1 base and J by 3 bases, with 4 bases between them. CDR3 length equals 13 residues. CDR1 SGHDN and CDR2 FVKESK come from the germline V gene. CDR3 sequence (DNA): TGTGCCAGCAGCCAAGGCTTCTACAATGAGCAGTTCTTC. Residues: CASSQGFYNEQFF.

The chain has TRBV29-1 and TRBJ2-1; D not resolved. The CDR3 extends over 16 amino acids. V dropped 0 bases and J dropped 0 bases, with 12 bases sitting between them. Germline V gene lookup returns CDR1 SQVTM and CDR2 ANQGSEA. The CDR3 coding sequence is TGCAGCGTTGAAGATCCTCGCGCCCTCTCCTACAATGAGCAGTTCTTC. Translating it yields CSVEDPRALSYNEQFF.

The V and J genes are TRBV7-9 and TRBJ2-7; 9 nucleotides line up with TRBD1. This CDR3 is built from 16 residues. Looked up from germline, CDR1 is SEHNR and CDR2 is FQNEAQ (reference sequence). The V segment lost 5 bases and the J segment 4 bases; nucleotides outside the gene matches: 12. Here the CDR3 reads CASSRPRTGASYEQYF. In nucleotides, the CDR3 is TGTGCCAGCAGCCGTCCCCGGACAGGGGCGTCGTACGAGCAGTACTTC.

The genes are TRBV19 and TRBJ1-5; D is unclear. Trimming left V 5 bases short and J 3 bases short, with 8 bases between. The CDR3 loop spans 13 amino acids. CDR1 and CDR2 (germline): LNHDA, SQIVND (reference sequence). The CDR3 reads CASSGQHNQPQHF. The CDR3 nucleotides read TGTGCCAGTAGTGGGCAGCACAATCAGCCCCAGCATTTT.

The genes are TRBV2 and TRBJ2-1; the match to TRBD2 covers 12 bases. V lost 5 bases to trimming and J lost 8 bases; unmatched junction nucleotides: 7. This CDR3 comprises 15 residues. Germline V gene sequence: CDR1 SNHLY, CDR2 FYNNEI. The CDR3 DNA is TGTGCCAGCAGTTTACTAGCGGGAGGCCGGGATGAGCAGTTCTTC. This translates into CASSLLAGGRDEQFF.

The rearrangement joins TRBV5-1 to TRBJ2-1; TRBD1 aligns across 8 bases. The CDR3 contains 17 residues. In germline, CDR1 is SGHRS, CDR2 YFSETQ. The trim removed 0 bases at V and 6 bases at J, leaving 11 bases unmatched. The CDR3 DNA is TGCGCCAGCAGCTTGGAAATCCAGGGGGCCTGGGGCAATGAGCAGTTCTTC. This codes for CASSLEIQGAWGNEQFF.

The genes are TRBV18 and TRBJ1-1, with D possibly TRBD1 on 5 matching bases. Trimming left V 0 bases short and J 6 bases short, with 11 bases between. CDR1 is KGHSH and CDR2 is LQKENI in the germline V gene. The CDR3 has 14 residues. CDR3 sequence reads: CASSPPGEGPEAFF. The CDR3 nucleotides read TGTGCCAGCTCACCACCGGGGGAGGGGCCTGAAGCTTTCTTT.

In DNA form, the CDR3 reads TGTGCCACTTTAAAGGGCGGCAGCTCCTACGAGCAGTACTTC. Amino acids: CATLKGGSSYEQYF. This chain links TRBV28 with TRBJ2-7; D remains unclear. The germline V gene has CDR1 MDHEN and CDR2 SYDVKM. Trimming cost V 10 bases and J 0 bases, with 16 bases left between them. CDR3 size: 14 residues.

The chain carries TRBV5-6 and TRBJ1-6; TRBD1 agrees at 11 bases. The V gene's germline CDR1 is SGHDT and CDR2 YYEEEE. Unmatched junction bases numbered 10, after V lost 5 bases and J lost 9 bases. The CDR3 length is 16 residues. The CDR3 DNA reads as TGTGCCAGCAGACGCAGGACAGGGGGCTTCAGTTCACCCCTCCACTTT. It codes for CASRRRTGGFSSPLHF.

About this clone itself: Additional DNA sequences in this sample encode the identical CDR3. The chain joins TRBV19 to TRBJ2-7; 13 bases line up with TRBD2. This CDR3 is 14 amino acids long. J was trimmed by 3 bases and V by 5 bases; bases with no gene match: 1. Looked up from germline, CDR1 is LNHDA and CDR2 is SQIVND (reference sequence). The CDR3, as DNA: TGTGCCAGTAGTCGGACTAGCGGGAGCTACGAGCAGTACTTC. This encodes CASSRTSGSYEQYF. The full variable domain, completed using reference TRBV19 and TRBJ2-7, is DGGITQSPKYLFRKEGQNVTLSCEQNLNHDAMYWYRQDPGQGLRLIYYSQIVNDFQKGDIAEGYSVSREKKESFPLTVTSAQKNPTAFYLCASSRTSGSYEQYFGPGTRLTVT.

The V gene is TRBV18, the J gene TRBJ1-4; TRBD1 agrees at 7 bases. The V gene's germline CDR1 is KGHSH and CDR2 LQKENI. Germline trimming cut 6 bases from V and 4 bases from J; bases unmatched to any gene: 11. This CDR3 is built from 16 residues. The CDR3 region has the DNA TGTGCCAGCTCCCCATTCCGACAGGGCAGTAATGAAAAACTGTTTTTT. Protein: CASSPFRQGSNEKLFF.

V usage is TRBV19 and J usage is TRBJ2-7; 7 nucleotides align to TRBD2. The junction had 14 bases not matched to a gene; V was cut back by 4 bases and J by 8 bases. This CDR3 has 15 amino acids. Germline CDR1 reads LNHDA; CDR2 reads SQIVND (reference sequence). The CDR3 DNA reads TGTGCCAGTAGTACTGCTAGCGGACCTCTCGCTAAGCAGTACTTC. Translating it yields CASSTASGPLAKQYF.

The chain has TRBV14 and TRBJ2-5, with D perhaps matching TRBD1 (5 bases). The end of the DNA aligns better with TRBJ2-7, so the J call may be wrong. CDR3 size: 14 residues. Germline V gene lookup returns CDR1 SGHDN and CDR2 FVKESK. The CDR3 protein is CASSQEVRAYEQYF. CDR3 coding DNA: TGTGCCAGCAGCCAAGAAGTCAGGGCCTACGAGCAGTACTTC.

The genes are TRBV18 and TRBJ1-5; 9 bases match TRBD1. The germline gives CDR1 KGHSH, CDR2 LQKENI. This CDR3 region has 13 residues. Germline trimming cut 6 bases from V and 7 bases from J; bases unmatched to any gene: 4. Written as DNA, the CDR3 is TGTGCCAGCTCCGACAGGGGGACGCAGCCCCAGCATTTT. Amino acid sequence: CASSDRGTQPQHF.

V and J are TRBV7-3 and TRBJ2-5; the match to TRBD2 covers 13 bases. Unmatched junction bases numbered 10, after V lost 5 bases and J lost 1 base. Germline V gives CDR1 SGHTA, CDR2 FQGTGA. This CDR3 has 18 amino acids. CDR3 region: CASSPGLAGVGPQETQYF. CDR3 DNA: TGTGCCAGCAGCCCCGGACTAGCGGGAGTCGGTCCCCAAGAGACCCAGTACTTC.

This chain joins TRBV19 and TRBJ2-7; the D gene could be TRBD1 or TRBD2 (6 bases each). Germline V gives CDR1 LNHDA, CDR2 SQIVND (reference sequence). Trimming took 9 bases from V and 4 from J, leaving 22 bases between them. CDR3 length: 15 amino acids. The CDR3 loop reads CASQRGAGPRYEQYF. The CDR3 coding sequence is TGTGCCAGCCAGAGGGGGGCGGGCCCGCGGTACGAGCAGTACTTC.

The chain couples TRBV19 to TRBJ2-3; the D is unclear. The V gene lost 7 bases and the J gene lost 2 bases, with 13 bases spanning the gap. The length of the CDR3 is 14 residues. The germline CDR1 and CDR2 sequences are LNHDA and SQIVND (reference sequence). The CDR3 reads CASKNKADTDTQYF. CDR3 nucleotides: TGTGCCAGTAAAAATAAGGCGGACACAGATACGCAGTATTTT.

The chain links TRBV4-2 to TRBJ2-1, with D possibly matching TRBD1 (6 bases). The germline gives CDR1 LGHNA, CDR2 YNFKEQ. With 4 bases removed from V and 2 bases from J, the gap between germline ends came to 12 bases. The CDR3 consists of 15 residues. CDR3 region: CASSLREGAYNEQFF. DNA of the CDR3: TGTGCCAGCAGCCTCCGCGAGGGGGCCTACAATGAGCAGTTCTTC.

This sequence joins TRBV28 and TRBJ1-1; TRBD1 might be the D (6 bases). The CDR3 is 12 residues long. Germline V gene lookup returns CDR1 MDHEN and CDR2 SYDVKM. Trimming pared 11 bases from V and 10 bases from J, leaving 20 bases between. The DNA for the CDR3 is TGTGCCTGCGGTCAGGGGCTTGCAACAGCTTTCTTT. Protein sequence: CACGQGLATAFF.

This CDR3 reads CASSQDLGRSYNEQFF. CDR3 DNA: TGCGCCAGCAGCCAAGATTTAGGCCGCTCCTACAATGAGCAGTTCTTC. The rearrangement joins TRBV4-1 to TRBJ2-1; D uncertain. Germline V lookup: CDR1 MGHRA, CDR2 YSYEKL. The V and J ends lost 0 bases and 0 bases respectively, with 9 bases between them. The CDR3 runs 16 residues.

The V call is TRBV7-2, the J call TRBJ2-3; possibly TRBD2 for D (6 bases). The V end was cut by 0 bases, the J end by 0 bases, with 10 bases between. This CDR3 is 16 amino acids long. The germline V gene encodes CDR1 SGHTA and CDR2 FQGNSA. The CDR3 region has the DNA TGTGCCAGCAGCTTAGCCCTTGCGGGGAGCACAGATACGCAGTATTTT. It specifies CASSLALAGSTDTQYF.

The chain joins TRBV2 to TRBJ2-2, with D maybe TRBD1 (6 bases). V shed 6 bases and J shed 3 bases, with 8 bases lying between them. CDR3 length: 13 residues. From germline, CDR1 is SNHLY and CDR2 FYNNEI. The CDR3 protein is CASRDRHTGELFF. The CDR3 DNA sequence: TGTGCCAGCAGGGACAGACACACCGGGGAGCTGTTTTTT.

The chain couples TRBV28 to TRBJ2-7; no clear D. Germline CDR1 and CDR2: MDHEN and SYDVKM. The V and J ends lost 7 bases and 3 bases respectively, with 19 bases between them. This CDR3 comprises 15 residues. The CDR3 spells CASISPSAGIYEQYF. CDR3 bases: TGTGCCAGCATCTCCCCGAGTGCTGGGATCTACGAGCAGTACTTC.